The entry that follows covers one T cell receptor beta chain sequence. The data derive from a study of T cell changes during pregnancy in multiple sclerosis. Looked up from germline, CDR1 is SGHTS and CDR2 is YDEGEE. The CDR3 covers 14 residues. Germline trimming cut 4 bases from V and 3 bases from J; bases unmatched to any gene: 4. Profiled with immunoSEQ multiplex PCR; TCRdb holds only in-frame clones, not every one. The repertoire has 90,000 or so clones, 92% of them found once; the top ten carry approximately 1.5%. The TCR comes from a female donor with multiple sclerosis, enrolled in a pregnancy study. The chain uses TRBV5-8 and TRBJ1-5; TRBD1 matches at 7 bases. This specimen consisted of peripheral blood, obtained in the first trimester of pregnancy. CDR3 residues: CASSRGQVNQPQHF. CDR3 coding DNA: TGTGCCAGCAGCCGAGGACAGGTCAATCAGCCCCAGCATTTT.